This T cell receptor (beta chain) was captured in a study of blood T cell repertoires in COVID-19. Trimming removed 2 bases from V and 0 bases from J, with 10 bases in between. The CDR3 runs 15 residues. Germline V gene lookup returns CDR1 ENHRY and CDR2 SYGVKD. Sequencing was performed with immunoSEQ multiplex PCR; in TCRdb, only in-frame clones are kept and a portion is missing. The sample consists of about 160,000 clones, 70% to 90% of them appearing once. This clonotype originated in a man aged 60 to 75 with acute or convalescent COVID-19. The rearrangement joins TRBV10-3 to TRBJ1-2; a possible D gene is TRBD1 (6 bases). The sample taken for sequencing was peripheral blood. As DNA, the CDR3 is TGTGCCATCAGTGAGATGGCAGGGGCTAACTATGGCTACACCTTC. It yields the protein CAISEMAGANYGYTF.